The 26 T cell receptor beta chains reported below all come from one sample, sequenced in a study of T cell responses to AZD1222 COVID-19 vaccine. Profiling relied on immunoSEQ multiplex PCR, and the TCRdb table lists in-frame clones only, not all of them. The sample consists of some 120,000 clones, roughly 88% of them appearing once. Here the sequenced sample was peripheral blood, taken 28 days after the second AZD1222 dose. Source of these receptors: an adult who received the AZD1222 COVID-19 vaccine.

CDR3 residues: CASSLIGNQETQYF. The CDR3 bases are TGTGCCAGCAGCTTGATCGGCAACCAAGAGACCCAGTACTTC. The V gene is TRBV5-6, the J gene TRBJ2-5; the D is unclear. Germline V gives CDR1 SGHDT, CDR2 YYEEEE. V gave up 1 base and J gave up 0 bases, with 7 bases separating them. There are 14 residues in the CDR3.

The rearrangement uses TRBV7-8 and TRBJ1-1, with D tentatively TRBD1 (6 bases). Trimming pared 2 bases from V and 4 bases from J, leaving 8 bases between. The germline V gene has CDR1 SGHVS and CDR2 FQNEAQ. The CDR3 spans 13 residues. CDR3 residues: CASSLTTGTEAFF. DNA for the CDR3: TGTGCCAGCAGCTTAACGACAGGCACTGAAGCTTTCTTT.

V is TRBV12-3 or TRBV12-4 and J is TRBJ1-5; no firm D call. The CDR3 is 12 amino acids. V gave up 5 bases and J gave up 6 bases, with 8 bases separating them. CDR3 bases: TGTGCCAGCAGTCGTTGGGGTCAGCCCCAGCATTTT. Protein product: CASSRWGQPQHF.

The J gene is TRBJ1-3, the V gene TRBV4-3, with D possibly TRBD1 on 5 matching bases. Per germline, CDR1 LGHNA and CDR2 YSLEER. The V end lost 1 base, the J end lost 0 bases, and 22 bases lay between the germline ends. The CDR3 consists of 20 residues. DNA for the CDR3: TGCGCCAGCAGCCAAGGGGGGAAGTATGGTTACTTCTCCTCTGGAAACACCATATATTTT. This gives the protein CASSQGGKYGYFSSGNTIYF.

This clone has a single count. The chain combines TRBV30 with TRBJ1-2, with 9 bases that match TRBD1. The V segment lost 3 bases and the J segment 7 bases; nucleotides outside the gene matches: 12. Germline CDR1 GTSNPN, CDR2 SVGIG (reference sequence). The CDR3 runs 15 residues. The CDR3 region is CAWSPRDRDSPGYTF. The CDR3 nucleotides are TGTGCCTGGAGCCCCCGGGACAGGGATTCTCCTGGCTACACCTTC.

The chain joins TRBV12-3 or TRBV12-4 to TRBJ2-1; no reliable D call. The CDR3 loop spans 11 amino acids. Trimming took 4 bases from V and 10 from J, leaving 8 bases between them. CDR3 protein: CASSSPLEQFF. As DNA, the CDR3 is TGTGCCAGCAGTTCCCCACTAGAGCAGTTCTTC.

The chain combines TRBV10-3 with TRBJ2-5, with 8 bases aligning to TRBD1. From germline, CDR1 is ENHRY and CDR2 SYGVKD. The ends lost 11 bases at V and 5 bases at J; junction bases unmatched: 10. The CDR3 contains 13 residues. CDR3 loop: CAAHTGGWETQYF. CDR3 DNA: TGTGCCGCCCATACAGGGGGTTGGGAGACCCAGTACTTC.

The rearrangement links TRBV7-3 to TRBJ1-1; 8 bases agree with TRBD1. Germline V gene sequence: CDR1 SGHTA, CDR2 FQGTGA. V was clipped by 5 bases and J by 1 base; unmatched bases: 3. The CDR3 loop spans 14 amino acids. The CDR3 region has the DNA TGTGCCAGCAGCCAACAGGGGGGGAACACTGAAGCTTTCTTT. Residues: CASSQQGGNTEAFF.

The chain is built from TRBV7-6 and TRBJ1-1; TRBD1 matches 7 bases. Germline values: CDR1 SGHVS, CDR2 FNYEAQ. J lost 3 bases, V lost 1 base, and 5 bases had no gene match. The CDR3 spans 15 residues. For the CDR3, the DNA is TGTGCCAGCAGCTTAGAGAGCACAGGGGACACTGAAGCTTTCTTT. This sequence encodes CASSLESTGDTEAFF.

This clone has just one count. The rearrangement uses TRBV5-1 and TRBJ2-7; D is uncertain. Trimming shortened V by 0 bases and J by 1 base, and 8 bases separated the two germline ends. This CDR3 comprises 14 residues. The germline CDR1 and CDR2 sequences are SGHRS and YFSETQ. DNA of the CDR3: TGCGCCAGCAGCTTGGATCCAAATTCCTACGAGCAGTACTTC. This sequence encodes CASSLDPNSYEQYF.

CDR3 DNA sequence: TGTGCCAGCAGCCACGGGACAGGGGGCTGGAACACTGAAGCTTTCTTT. Translated: CASSHGTGGWNTEAFF. The chain links TRBV14 to TRBJ1-1; 12 nucleotides agree with TRBD1. The germline gives CDR1 SGHDN, CDR2 FVKESK. The V segment lost 3 bases and the J segment 1 base; nucleotides outside the gene matches: 3. The length of the CDR3 is 16 residues.

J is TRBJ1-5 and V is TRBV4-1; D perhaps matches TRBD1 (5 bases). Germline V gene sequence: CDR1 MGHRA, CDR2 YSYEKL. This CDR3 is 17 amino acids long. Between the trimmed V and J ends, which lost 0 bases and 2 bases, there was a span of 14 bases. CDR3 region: CASSQDLGPSGNQPQHF. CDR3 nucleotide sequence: TGCGCCAGCAGCCAAGACCTGGGGCCGTCGGGCAATCAGCCCCAGCATTTT.

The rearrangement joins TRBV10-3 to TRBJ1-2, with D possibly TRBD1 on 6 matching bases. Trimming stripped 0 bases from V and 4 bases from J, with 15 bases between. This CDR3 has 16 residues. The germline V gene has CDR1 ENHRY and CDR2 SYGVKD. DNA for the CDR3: TGTGCCATCAGTGAGTCGTTATTGGGGGCCAGCTATGGCTACACCTTC. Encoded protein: CAISESLLGASYGYTF.

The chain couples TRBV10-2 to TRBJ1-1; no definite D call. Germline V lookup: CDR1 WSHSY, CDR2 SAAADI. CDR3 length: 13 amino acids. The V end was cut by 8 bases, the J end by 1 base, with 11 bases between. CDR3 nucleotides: TGCGCCAGCGTGAGCCTGAGGAACACTGAAGCTTTCTTT. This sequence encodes CASVSLRNTEAFF.

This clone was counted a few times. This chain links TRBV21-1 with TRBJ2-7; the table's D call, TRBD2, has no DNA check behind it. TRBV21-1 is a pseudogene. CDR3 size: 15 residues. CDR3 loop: CASNNVYGGAYEQYF. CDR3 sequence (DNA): TGTGCCAGCAATAACGTCTATGGCGGAGCCTACGAGCAGTACTTC.

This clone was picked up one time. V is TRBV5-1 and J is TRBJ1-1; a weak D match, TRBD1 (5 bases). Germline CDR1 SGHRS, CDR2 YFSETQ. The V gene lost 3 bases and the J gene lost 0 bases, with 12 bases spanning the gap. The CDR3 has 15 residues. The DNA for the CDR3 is TGCGCCAGCAGCTGGCAGGGCCAGGTGAACACTGAAGCTTTCTTT. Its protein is CASSWQGQVNTEAFF. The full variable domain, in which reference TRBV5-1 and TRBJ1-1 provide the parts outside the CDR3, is KAGVTQTPRYLIKTRGQQVTLSCSPISGHRSVSWYQQTPGQGLQFLFEYFSETQRNKGNFPGRFSGRQFSNSRSEMNVSTLELGDSALYLCASSWQGQVNTEAFFGQGTRLTVV.

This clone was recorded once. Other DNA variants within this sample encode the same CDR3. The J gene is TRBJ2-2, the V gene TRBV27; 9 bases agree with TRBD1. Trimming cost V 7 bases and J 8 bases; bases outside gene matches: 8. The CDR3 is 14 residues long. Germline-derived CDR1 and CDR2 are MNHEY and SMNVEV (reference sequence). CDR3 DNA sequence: TGTGCCAGCACCAAGACAGGGGGAACTGGGGAGCTGTTTTTT. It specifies CASTKTGGTGELFF.

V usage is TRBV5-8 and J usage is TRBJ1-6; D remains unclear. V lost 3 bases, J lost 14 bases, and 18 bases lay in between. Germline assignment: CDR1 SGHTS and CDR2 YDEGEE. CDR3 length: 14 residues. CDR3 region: CASSWPGREESLHF. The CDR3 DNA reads TGTGCCAGCAGCTGGCCCGGGAGAGAAGAGTCCCTCCACTTT.

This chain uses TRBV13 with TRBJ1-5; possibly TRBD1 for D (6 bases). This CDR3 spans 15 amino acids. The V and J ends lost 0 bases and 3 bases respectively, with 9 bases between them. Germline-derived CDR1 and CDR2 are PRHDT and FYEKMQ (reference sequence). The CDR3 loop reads CASSLGQGFNQPQHF. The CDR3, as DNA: TGTGCCAGCAGCTTAGGGCAGGGGTTCAATCAGCCCCAGCATTTT.

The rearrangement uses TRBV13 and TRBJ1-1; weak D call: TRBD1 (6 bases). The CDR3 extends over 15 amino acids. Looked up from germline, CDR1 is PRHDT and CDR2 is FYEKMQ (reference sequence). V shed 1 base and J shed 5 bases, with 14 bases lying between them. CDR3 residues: CASSLVGGTWTEAFF. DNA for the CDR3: TGTGCCAGCAGCTTAGTAGGGGGTACGTGGACTGAAGCTTTCTTT.

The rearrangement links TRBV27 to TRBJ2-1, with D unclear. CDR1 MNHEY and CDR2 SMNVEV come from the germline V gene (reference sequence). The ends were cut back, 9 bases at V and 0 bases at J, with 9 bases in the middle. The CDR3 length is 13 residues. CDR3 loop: CASKGHSYNEQFF. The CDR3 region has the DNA TGTGCCAGTAAGGGCCACTCCTACAATGAGCAGTTCTTC.

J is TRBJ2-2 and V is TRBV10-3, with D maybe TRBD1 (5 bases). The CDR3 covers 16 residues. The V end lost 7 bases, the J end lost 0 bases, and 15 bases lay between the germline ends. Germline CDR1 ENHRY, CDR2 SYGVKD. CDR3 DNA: TGTGCCATCAAGAGAACCGCAGGGACGAACACCGGGGAGCTGTTTTTT. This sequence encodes CAIKRTAGTNTGELFF.

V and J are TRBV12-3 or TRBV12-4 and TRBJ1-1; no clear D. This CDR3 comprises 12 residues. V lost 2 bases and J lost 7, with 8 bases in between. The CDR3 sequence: CASSLRRDEAFF. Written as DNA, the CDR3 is TGTGCCAGCAGTTTAAGGCGGGATGAAGCTTTCTTT.

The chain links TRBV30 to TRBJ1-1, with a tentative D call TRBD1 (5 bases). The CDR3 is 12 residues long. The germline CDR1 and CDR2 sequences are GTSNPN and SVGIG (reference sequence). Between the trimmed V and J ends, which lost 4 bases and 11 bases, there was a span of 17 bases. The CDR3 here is CAWNPDSDHAFF. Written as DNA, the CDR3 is TGTGCCTGGAACCCCGACAGTGATCATGCTTTCTTT.

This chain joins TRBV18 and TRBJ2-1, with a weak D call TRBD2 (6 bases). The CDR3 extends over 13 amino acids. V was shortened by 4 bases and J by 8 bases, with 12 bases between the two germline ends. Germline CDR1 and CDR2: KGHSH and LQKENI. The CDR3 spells CASSHPGLHEQFF. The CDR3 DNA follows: TGTGCCAGCTCACATCCGGGACTTCATGAGCAGTTCTTC.

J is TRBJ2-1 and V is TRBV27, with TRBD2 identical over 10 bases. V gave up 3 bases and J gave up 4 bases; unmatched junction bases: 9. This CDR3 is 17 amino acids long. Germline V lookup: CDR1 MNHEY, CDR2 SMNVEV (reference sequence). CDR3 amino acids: CASSFWAGTSVYNEQFF. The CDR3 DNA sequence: TGTGCCAGCAGTTTCTGGGCTGGGACTAGCGTTTACAATGAGCAGTTCTTC.